Listed here are 21 T cell receptor beta chains from one sample, sequenced in a study of CD8+CD57+ T cells in acquired aplastic anemia. All sequencing subjects had displayed CD8+CD57+ cell expansion on flow cytometry. For CDR3 and TCR beta VDJ profiling, genomic DNA was the template used. One entry per CDR3 protein, called by TCRdb with MiXCR from the reads. The sample holds about 270,000 distinct CDR3 sequences, less than 85% seen once. The sequencing input was sorted CD4+, CD8+, or CD8+CD57+ T cells (not recorded which) from PBMCs. These receptors all come from a human donor with aplastic anemia.

The J gene is TRBJ2-7, the V gene TRBV7-3; D remains ambiguous. Germline loops: CDR1 SGHTA, CDR2 FQGTGA. CDR3 length: 14 amino acids. The CDR3 nucleotides are TGTGCCAGCAGCTTAGAGACTGAACCCTACGGGCAGTACGTC. Translated: CASSLETEPYGQYV.

In the case of this clonotype: As the CDR3 is not closed by the conserved phenylalanine or tryptophan, this likely results from a read error. The J gene is TRBJ2-6, the V gene TRBV15, with TRBD2 matching over 7 bases. The CDR3 loop spans 16 amino acids. Germline V CDR1 and CDR2: LNHNV, YYDKDF (reference sequence). CDR3 sequence reads: CASSIAGGHGTNVLTS. Written as DNA, the CDR3 is TGTGCCAGCAGCATAGCGGGTGGCCACGGGACCAACGTCCTGACTTCC.

The rearrangement links TRBV5-6 to TRBJ2-7, with no clear D. Germline CDR1 SGHDT, CDR2 YYEEEE. The CDR3 is 9 residues long. Trimming stripped 5 bases from V and 4 bases from J, with 1 base between. Here the CDR3 reads CASSYEQYV. For the CDR3, the DNA is TGTGCCAGCAGTTACGAGCAGTACGTC.

This chain uses TRBV7-9 with TRBJ2-7; D is possibly TRBD2 (6 bases). The ends were cut back, 11 bases at V and 5 bases at J, with 25 bases in the middle. The germline V gene encodes CDR1 SEHNR and CDR2 FQNEAQ (reference sequence). This CDR3 region has 15 residues. The chain's CDR3 is CACGVAAYQGNEQYV. In DNA form, the CDR3 reads TGTGCCTGCGGGGTAGCGGCGTACCAAGGCAACGAGCAGTACGTC.

The gene calls are TRBV6-6 and TRBJ2-1, with TRBD2 identical over 10 bases. V was pared by 10 bases and J by 1 base, with 7 bases of the junction left unmatched. Germline CDR1 MNHNY, CDR2 SVGAGI (reference sequence). The CDR3 covers 15 residues. Here the CDR3 reads CATGIAGGSYNEQFF. The CDR3 nucleotides read TGTGCCACCGGTATAGCGGGGGGATCCTACAATGAGCAGTTCTTC.

The chain couples TRBV20-1 to TRBJ2-5; TRBD2 matches at 7 bases. CDR1 is DFQATT and CDR2 is SNEGSKA in the germline V gene (reference sequence). V dropped 3 bases and J dropped 5; count of bases not matched to a gene: 0. CDR3 size: 11 residues. The chain's CDR3 is CSARRGETQYF. The CDR3 DNA sequence: TGCAGTGCTAGGCGGGGGGAGACCCAGTACTTC.

This clonotype was recorded many times. This chain uses TRBV3-1 with TRBJ2-5, with 12 bases identical to TRBD2. This CDR3 has 15 amino acids. After removal of 6 bases from V and 5 bases from J, the junction contained 7 bases not matched to a gene. The V gene's germline CDR1 is LGHDT and CDR2 YNNKEL (reference sequence). CDR3 region: CASRPSGGAKETQYF. CDR3 DNA: TGTGCCAGCAGACCTAGCGGGGGGGCCAAGGAGACCCAGTACTTC.

This clonotype was found once. Germline is not matched at one junction end, which may reflect a read error. The V gene is TRBV7-9, the J gene TRBJ2-3; tentative D call: TRBD2 (5 bases). The CDR3 runs 12 residues. CDR1 is SEHNR and CDR2 is FQNEAQ in the germline V gene (reference sequence). CDR3 sequence reads: CASSPAPERNYW. The CDR3 region has the DNA TGTGCCAGCAGCCCAGCACCGGAGCGGAACTATTGG.

A remark on this clonotype: This CDR3 fails to terminate in the conserved phenylalanine or tryptophan, so it likely reflects a read error. No DNA is shown, since the ends of the CDR3 on it are uncertain; the CDR3 is the one TCRdb lists. V usage is TRBV7-9 and J usage is TRBJ2-3; TRBD1 was called by the table and not checked on the DNA. Per germline, CDR1 SEHNR and CDR2 FQNEAQ (reference sequence). With termini counted, the CDR3 has 14 amino acids. CDR3: CASGPPGGRDTEEL.

This clonotype was detected ten times or more. CDR3 bases: TGTGCCAGCAGCTTAGGGACAGGGAGGGAAAAACTGTTTTTT. It translates to CASSLGTGREKLFF. The gene calls are TRBV7-8 and TRBJ1-4, with 8 bases identical to TRBD1. The CDR3 runs 14 residues. J lost 8 bases, V lost 1 base, and 3 bases had no gene match. Germline CDR1 SGHVS, CDR2 FQNEAQ.

The genes are TRBV7-8 and TRBJ2-7; D remains unclear. Germline V gene data show CDR1 as SGHVS and CDR2 as FQNEAQ. The CDR3 covers 18 residues. The V and J ends lost 2 bases and 1 base respectively, with 21 bases between them. The CDR3 DNA reads as TGTGCCAGCAGCTTACCGGCAGGCCCCGAAACCCATTCCTACGAGCAGTACGTC. This sequence encodes CASSLPAGPETHSYEQYV.

The chain couples TRBV11-1 to TRBJ2-1; D ambiguous. The V and J ends lost 5 bases and 6 bases respectively, with 20 bases between them. From germline, CDR1 is SGHAT and CDR2 FQDESV (reference sequence). The CDR3 consists of 16 residues. This CDR3 is CASSVVRRRRPNEQFF. The CDR3 region has the DNA TGTGCCAGCAGCGTAGTACGGCGCCGGCGTCCCAATGAGCAGTTCTTC.

Note on this clonotype: One end of the junction does not line up with germline, which may come from a read error. This sequence joins TRBV19 and TRBJ2-3, with D possibly matching TRBD2 (5 bases). CDR1 LNHDA and CDR2 SQIVND come from the germline V gene (reference sequence). CDR3 length: 14 residues. The chain's CDR3 is CASSLTRGPYNQYF. CDR3 coding DNA: TGTGCCAGTAGCTTGACGAGAGGGCCCTATAATCAGTATTTC.

The chain couples TRBV7-9 to TRBJ1-2, with unresolved D. V lost 3 bases and J lost 14, with 25 bases in between. Per the germline V gene, CDR1 is SEHNR and CDR2 is FQNEAQ (reference sequence). The CDR3 runs to 15 residues. The CDR3, as DNA: TGTGCCAGCAGCTTTCATGGAAGCGGAGGGAGCGGTGAGACCTTC. Amino acid sequence: CASSFHGSGGSGETF.

This chain uses TRBV7-9 with TRBJ2-7; 9 bases are shared with TRBD2. There are 15 residues in the CDR3. Per germline, CDR1 SEHNR and CDR2 FQNEAQ (reference sequence). Germline trimming cut 0 bases from V and 2 bases from J; bases unmatched to any gene: 2. CDR3 DNA: TGTGCCAGCAGCTTAGCGGCTAGCGGGGCCTACGAGCAGTACTTC. Its translation is CASSLAASGAYEQYF.

This clonotype showed up just once. The chain recombines TRBV12-5 with TRBJ2-1, with 8 bases matching TRBD2. The length of the CDR3 is 16 residues. The germline V gene has CDR1 LGHNT and CDR2 FRNRAP. V lost 5 bases, J lost 8 bases, and 14 bases stayed unmatched. The CDR3 spells CASGRGGGNGQDEQFF. CDR3 DNA: TGTGCTAGTGGTCGGGGGGGCGGAAACGGTCAGGATGAGCAGTTCTTC.

About this clonotype itself: Without the conserved terminal phenylalanine or tryptophan, this CDR3 likely stems from a read error. Because the CDR3's place on the DNA is in doubt, the DNA is left out and the CDR3 is given as listed by TCRdb. This chain joins TRBV9 and TRBJ2-3; the table's TRBD2 call for D was not verified on the DNA. Termini included, the CDR3 measures 13 amino acids. Germline values: CDR1 SGDLS, CDR2 YYNGEE. CDR3: CASGYGGGPSYEL.

CDR3 region: CASSVLAGNTGAQYF. CDR3 coding DNA: TGTGCCAGCAGCGTACTAGCGGGTAACACCGGTGCGCAGTATTTT. The chain has TRBV9 and TRBJ2-3; TRBD2 matches 8 bases. The V segment lost 1 base and the J segment 10 bases; nucleotides outside the gene matches: 11. Germline CDR1 reads SGDLS; CDR2 reads YYNGEE. The CDR3 runs to 15 residues.

The V gene is TRBV7-9, the J gene TRBJ2-5; 9 bases agree with TRBD1. The CDR3 sequence is 16 residues long. Germline V lookup: CDR1 SEHNR, CDR2 FQNEAQ (reference sequence). V shed 3 bases, J shed 3 bases, and the junction held 8 bases outside the gene matches. The chain's CDR3 is CASSFRPGQGKETQYF. The CDR3 coding sequence is TGTGCCAGCAGCTTTCGACCGGGACAGGGAAAAGAGACCCAGTACTTC.

The chain couples TRBV4-2 to TRBJ2-1; TRBD1 aligns across 7 bases. The V gene end was trimmed by 5 bases and the J gene end by 6 bases; junction bases not matched to a gene: 10. Germline assignment: CDR1 LGHNA and CDR2 YNFKEQ. The CDR3 contains 15 residues. CDR3 protein: CASSIDRVGGNEQFF. DNA for the CDR3: TGTGCCAGCAGCATAGACAGGGTAGGGGGCAATGAGCAGTTCTTC.

This clonotype was seen only a few times. The rearrangement links TRBV7-8 to TRBJ1-1, with a weak D call TRBD1 (5 bases). V gave up 0 bases and J gave up 13 bases, with 21 bases separating them. The CDR3 is made up of 15 amino acids. Germline CDR1 and CDR2: SGHVS and FQNEAQ. As DNA, the CDR3 is TGTGCCAGCAGCTTAGCTGGGACTCCCGATACGGAATATTTCTTT. It yields the protein CASSLAGTPDTEYFF. The whole variable domain, filled in from reference TRBV7-8 and TRBJ1-1, reads GAGVSQSPRYKVAKRGQDVALRCDPISGHVSLFWYQQALGQGPEFLTYFQNEAQLDKSGLPSDRFFAERPEGSVSTLKIQRTQQEDSAVYLCASSLAGTPDTEYFFGQGTRLTVV.